This TCR beta chain was obtained from a study of cytomegalovirus exposure and HLA in healthy donors. Looking at the study overall: From HLA-typed donors, an early data release held tens of millions of unique TCRs. Study observations and caveats: Earlier findings revealed that most TCR beta V segments proved productive either about 87% or about 30% of the time. CMV serostatus was the sole immune exposure information available. TRBV6-2, TRBV6-3 and other indistinguishable V segments were excluded.

13 Jbeta primers and 60 Vbeta primers were used for the PCR. The data were produced by immunoSEQ multiplex PCR, yet TCRdb's version contains in-frame clones alone and is incomplete. Seen here are over 90,000 clones, around four fifths observed once, and the top ten hold 2% to 3%. A word on this clone: Its cognate antigen is unknown.

V was pared by 5 bases and J by 5 bases, with 8 bases between. From germline, CDR1 is SGHRS and CDR2 YFSETQ. This CDR3 is built from 12 residues. Specimen: PBMCs. The rearrangement joins TRBV5-1 to TRBJ2-1, with no clear D. The origin of this receptor is a man aged 35 to 55 in good health and CMV-seronegative. CDR3 amino acids: CASSSLNNEQFF. CDR3 coding DNA: TGCGCCAGCAGTAGTTTGAACAATGAGCAGTTCTTC.